A selection of T cell receptor beta chains follows, all from one sample in a study of molecular identifiers for immune sequencing clone quantification. In TCRdb, the PCR reads were re-called with MiXCR into one record per CDR3 protein. Here the sample spans about 35,000 distinct CDR3 sequences, roughly 19% being singletons. The material sequenced was naive CD8+ T cells from blood, with Jurkat cell RNA spiked in. All receptors come from a human donor in good health. Some libraries in this study had Jurkat cell RNA spiked in. CDR3s leave out the opening cysteine and the closing phenylalanine or tryptophan. The order of the fields is V gene, clone size, CDR3 protein. The size entry is marked missing in some rows and otherwise reads once, few, many or a size class.

TRBV12-3/TRBV12-4	many	ASNPGTGTALGANVLT
TRBV6-2/TRBV6-3	NA	ASSDRVLSLGKKDTQY
TRBV7-9	few	ASSLGTGGNTEAF
TRBV12-3/TRBV12-4	many	ASSDRGLLQDEQF
TRBV6-2/TRBV6-3	many	ASRAGRTSEQY
TRBV19	NA	ASSPTAGLTKETQY
TRBV5-6	NA	ASSLGGTEYEQY
TRBV27	NA	ASSSGGAGELF
TRBV4-1	many	ASSWTGDSNQPQH
TRBV14	many	ASSPTRSAYNEQF
TRBV12-3/TRBV12-4	NA	ASSPRANYGYT
TRBV5-4	many	ASSTGLADLEQY
TRBV19	NA	ASSMGTPNQPQH
TRBV6-2/TRBV6-3	few	ASSDTGTGPYEQY
TRBV19	many	ASSMASGANVLT
TRBV20-1	NA	SARRLAERRTQY
TRBV7-9	NA	ASSDSATRDTQY
TRBV4-1	NA	ASSQEGLASYNEQF
TRBV5-6	many	ASSFGGGTDTQY
TRBV30	many	AWSEDSYEQY
TRBV7-2	few	ASSLAGGTASYEQY
TRBV7-6	NA	ASSLVGFYNEQF
TRBV4-1	few	ASSSRLAYEQY
TRBV2	many	ASSDPTGTSGEETQY
TRBV19	NA	ASSIGTRSNQPQH
TRBV19	few	ASSLALAGYEQY
TRBV19	many	ASSISHDPSYNEQF
TRBV5-1	many	ASSLENRDDSTGELF
TRBV6-2/TRBV6-3	many	ASSSRVLDGNTEAF
TRBV27	NA	ASSPAGGGGLQETQY
TRBV27	once	ASSLTGGEYNEQF
TRBV4-1	many	ASSPGTSGGRGNEQF
TRBV5-4	many	ASSPWGSAYEQY
TRBV19	NA	ASSIAITSNTEAF
TRBV12-3/TRBV12-4	few	ASSSGNTQY
TRBV2	NA	ASSEAWGLGANVLT
TRBV6-2/TRBV6-3	many	ASIGGYTEAF
TRBV29-1	NA	SDAEILNEKLF
TRBV6-2/TRBV6-3	many	ASSYENTEAF
TRBV20-1	many	SGRTPAKNIQY
TRBV11-2	many	ASSWGYEQF
TRBV4-3	NA	ASSQGGTGYFGYT
TRBV30	medium-sized	AWSPPSEGDQPQH
TRBV5-1	many	ASKRVMATEAF
TRBV27	many	ASSLSTGSEQY
TRBV7-9	NA	ASSSTGTGDYEQY
TRBV29-1	many	SVGQGAAEAF
TRBV5-6	NA	ASSLARAPGLRHSEAF
TRBV29-1	many	SVEDSDGNIQY
TRBV6-2/TRBV6-3	many	ASRIGPGSVTDTQY
TRBV12-5	many	ASGPTAGRQSYGYT
TRBV7-2	medium-sized	ASSLGIRGGTDTQY
TRBV18	few	ASSPQVVEGPTDTQY
TRBV18	many	ASSPREAGVVTDTQY
TRBV29-1	many	SVVGPTTGYEQY
TRBV5-4	many	ASSRGGNTEAF
TRBV6-5	many	ASSNQGLVTDTQY
TRBV6-2/TRBV6-3	many	ASSYDQTSNQPQH
TRBV29-1	NA	SVELDSSNTGELF
TRBV28	NA	ASSLIGVITAYGYT